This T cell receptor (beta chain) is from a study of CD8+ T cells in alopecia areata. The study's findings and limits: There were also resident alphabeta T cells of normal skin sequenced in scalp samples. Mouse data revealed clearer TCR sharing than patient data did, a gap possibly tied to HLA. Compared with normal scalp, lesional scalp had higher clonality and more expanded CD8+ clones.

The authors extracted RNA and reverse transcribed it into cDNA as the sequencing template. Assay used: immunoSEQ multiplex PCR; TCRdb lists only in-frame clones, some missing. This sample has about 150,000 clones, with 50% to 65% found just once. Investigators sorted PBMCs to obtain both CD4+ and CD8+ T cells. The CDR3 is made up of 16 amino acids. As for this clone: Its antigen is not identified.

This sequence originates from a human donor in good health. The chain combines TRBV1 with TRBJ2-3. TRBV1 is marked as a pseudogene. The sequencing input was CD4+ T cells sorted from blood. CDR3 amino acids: CTSSQGSLYRPDTQYF. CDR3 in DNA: TGCACCAGCAGCCAAGGCAGCCTCTATCGCCCCGATACGCAGTATTTT.